Detailed here is one TCR beta chain. This entry is derived from a study of shared T cell receptors in the human thymus. Libraries were prepared by immunoSEQ multiplex PCR; TCRdb keeps only in-frame clonotypes and omits some of them. The sample consists of 720,000 or so clones, approximately 85% of them appearing once. Germline V CDR1 and CDR2: LNHNV, YYDKDF (reference sequence). Trimming pared 1 base from V and 0 bases from J, leaving 9 bases between. This CDR3 has 15 amino acids. These records were also assigned to another study, of human thymus T cells.

The sequence was obtained from a girl under three years old with a congenital heart defect. Sequenced: thymocytes. The rearrangement links TRBV15 to TRBJ1-1; D is perhaps TRBD1 (5 bases). The CDR3 loop reads CATSRGGWMNTEAFF. CDR3 in DNA: TGTGCCACCAGCAGAGGGGGCTGGATGAACACTGAAGCTTTCTTT.